Each of the 6 T cell receptor beta chains below was sequenced from the same sample in a study of blood T cell repertoires in COVID-19. The method was immunoSEQ multiplex PCR; TCRdb's version includes in-frame clones alone and lacks a portion of them. The sample lists 250,000 to 350,000 clones; around 85% were seen once. Sequenced: peripheral blood. The receptors stem from a human donor with COVID-19, enrolled during active disease. The donor label of this sample is uncertain.

This rearrangement joins TRBV4-3 to TRBJ2-1; D remains unclear. CDR1 and CDR2 from the germline V gene are LGHNA and YSLEER. The V and J ends lost 0 bases and 8 bases respectively, with 23 bases between them. There are 18 residues in the CDR3. CDR3 coding DNA: TGCGCCAGCAGCCAAGACCCTCCCTCGGCTTTACTTCGGGATGAGCAGTTCTTC. Protein sequence: CASSQDPPSALLRDEQFF.

The chain recombines TRBV6-1 with TRBJ1-5; 8 positions agree with TRBD1. Germline V gives CDR1 MNHNS, CDR2 SASEGT. V lost 1 base to trimming and J lost 2 bases; unmatched junction nucleotides: 4. The CDR3 is made up of 16 amino acids. The CDR3 is CASSEGRGLGNQPQHF. The CDR3, as DNA: TGTGCCAGCAGTGAAGGCAGGGGGCTGGGCAATCAGCCCCAGCATTTT.

This chain joins TRBV19 and TRBJ1-2; 10 bases match TRBD1. CDR1 is LNHDA and CDR2 is SQIVND in the germline V gene (reference sequence). This CDR3 is 16 amino acids long. The junction had 8 bases not matched to a gene; V was cut back by 4 bases and J by 3 bases. The CDR3 coding sequence is TGTGCCAGTAGTAATAGGGACAGGGGCGGCGACTATGGCTACACCTTC. Its translation: CASSNRDRGGDYGYTF. The complete variable domain, with remaining parts taken from reference TRBV19 and TRBJ1-2, reads DGGITQSPKYLFRKEGQNVTLSCEQNLNHDAMYWYRQDPGQGLRLIYYSQIVNDFQKGDIAEGYSVSREKKESFPLTVTSAQKNPTAFYLCASSNRDRGGDYGYTFGSGTRLTVV.

Concerning this clone: Other DNA sequences in the sample encode the same CDR3. The V gene is TRBV5-4, the J gene TRBJ1-5; TRBD1 might be the D (5 bases). The V gene lost 0 bases and the J gene lost 5 bases, with 6 bases spanning the gap. Germline CDR1 reads SGHNT; CDR2 reads YYREEE (reference sequence). This CDR3 is built from 13 residues. The CDR3 sequence: CASSLGGDQPQHF. The DNA of the CDR3 is TGTGCCAGCAGCTTGGGGGGGGATCAGCCCCAGCATTTT. The full variable domain, its missing parts supplied by reference TRBV5-4 and TRBJ1-5, is ETGVTQSPTHLIKTRGQQVTLRCSSQSGHNTVSWYQQALGQGPQFIFQYYREEENGRGNFPPRFSGLQFPNYSSELNVNALELDDSALYLCASSLGGDQPQHFGDGTRLSIL.

The V call is TRBV7-3, the J call TRBJ1-3; no clear D gene. This CDR3 has 15 amino acids. With 5 bases removed from V and 0 bases from J, the gap between germline ends came to 11 bases. Germline V lookup: CDR1 SGHTA, CDR2 FQGTGA. CDR3: CASSLGPSSGNTIYF. Written as DNA, the CDR3 is TGTGCCAGCAGCCTCGGTCCTTCCTCTGGAAACACCATATATTTT.

The chain links TRBV12-3 or TRBV12-4 to TRBJ1-1; the D gene is possibly TRBD1 (6 bases). Deletions cut 6 bases from V and 4 bases from J, with 12 bases between. The CDR3 extends over 13 amino acids. Here the CDR3 reads CASSVTGVTEAFF. The CDR3 DNA sequence: TGTGCCAGCAGCGTGACAGGAGTCACTGAAGCTTTCTTT.